This TCR beta chain was observed in a study of CD8+CD57+ T cells in acquired aplastic anemia. Across the whole study: Sequencing produced an average of about 11 million reads per healthy donor for CD4+ cells.

Trimming removed 0 bases from V and 6 bases from J, with 20 bases in between. In germline, CDR1 is LGHNA, CDR2 YSLEER. The CDR3 loop spans 18 amino acids. The TCR beta profiling, which covered VDJ combination and CDR3 sequence, was carried out using genomic DNA as the template. MiXCR was run by TCRdb on the reads, yielding one entry per CDR3 protein. This sample has around 200,000 distinct CDR3 sequences, with 60% to 65% found just once. Whole-study results and caveats: Sharing between patients and controls was observed for around 30 CD8+ CDR3 sequences.

With regard to this clonotype: Its cognate antigen is unknown.

This TCR derives from a human donor in good health. The sample taken for sequencing was sorted CD4+, CD8+, or CD8+CD57+ T cells (not recorded which) from PBMCs. The V and J genes are TRBV4-3 and TRBJ1-4, with unresolved D. CDR3 protein: CASSQDMSYEQKDEKLFF. The CDR3 region has the DNA TGCGCCAGCAGCCAAGACATGTCCTACGAGCAGAAAGATGAAAAACTGTTTTTT.